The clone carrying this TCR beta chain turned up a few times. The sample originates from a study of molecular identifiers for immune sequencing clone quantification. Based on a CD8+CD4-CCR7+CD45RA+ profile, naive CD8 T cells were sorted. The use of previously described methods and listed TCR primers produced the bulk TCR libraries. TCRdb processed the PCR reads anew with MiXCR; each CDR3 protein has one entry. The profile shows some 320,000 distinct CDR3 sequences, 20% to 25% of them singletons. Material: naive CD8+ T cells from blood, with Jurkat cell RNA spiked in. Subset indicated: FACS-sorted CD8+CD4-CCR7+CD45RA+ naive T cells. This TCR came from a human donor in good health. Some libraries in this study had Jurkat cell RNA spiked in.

As DNA, the CDR3 is TGCGCCAGCAGCCAAAACCCTGGGGGATCTAGCACAGATACGCAGTATTTT. Amino acids: CASSQNPGGSSTDTQYF. This chain joins TRBV4-1 and TRBJ2-3, with D perhaps being TRBD1 or TRBD2 (5 bases each). Germline V CDR1 and CDR2: MGHRA, YSYEKL. The CDR3 covers 17 residues. V was trimmed by 2 bases and J by 0 bases, leaving 15 bases between them.